The 23 T cell receptor beta chains below come from one sample, sequenced in a study of patients and donors after allogeneic stem cell transplantation. TCRdb reprocessed the RT-PCR reads via MiXCR and lists one record per CDR3 protein. The table lists approximately 11,000 distinct CDR3 sequences, 22% of them singletons, with about 50% in the top ten. The sample consisted of blood, either unsorted or a sorted T cell fraction (not recorded which). The receptor set was obtained from a human donor who was either an allogeneic HSCT recipient or a stem cell or donor lymphocyte infusion donor (not recorded which). It is not recorded whose cells these are; they may come from a transplant donor.

The chain has TRBV27 and TRBJ2-1; 7 nucleotides align to TRBD1. The junction had 5 bases not matched to a gene; V was cut back by 8 bases and J by 7 bases. Germline CDR1 and CDR2: MNHEY and SMNVEV (reference sequence). CDR3 size: 12 residues. CDR3 residues: CASWTGRNEQFF. The DNA of the CDR3 is TGTGCCAGCTGGACAGGAAGGAATGAGCAGTTCTTC.

The chain recombines TRBV9 with TRBJ2-1; D unclear. Germline V gives CDR1 SGDLS, CDR2 YYNGEE. This CDR3 comprises 13 residues. The germline V and J ends were trimmed by 3 bases and 3 bases, with 7 bases remaining between them. The CDR3 spells CASSATVYNEQFF. The CDR3 DNA reads TGTGCCAGCAGCGCAACAGTCTACAATGAGCAGTTCTTC.

This clonotype came up a few times. The chain links TRBV29-1 to TRBJ2-1; the D gene is possibly TRBD2 (6 bases). Trimming took off 6 bases at V and 7 bases at J, with 16 bases between the two ends. Germline CDR1 is SQVTM and CDR2 is ANQGSEA. CDR3 length equals 13 residues. The CDR3 nucleotides are TGCAGCGTGAGCCTAGGGGCGGGGAATGAGCAGTTCTTC. It specifies CSVSLGAGNEQFF.

This clonotype was seen only a few times. The CDR3 DNA reads as TGCAGTGCCCAGACCGGGAGCTCCTACAATGAGCAGTTCTTC. Translated: CSAQTGSSYNEQFF. This chain links TRBV20-1 with TRBJ2-1; D may be TRBD2 (6 bases). V was trimmed by 6 bases and J by 0 bases, leaving 12 bases between them. Looked up from germline, CDR1 is DFQATT and CDR2 is SNEGSKA (reference sequence). The CDR3 runs to 14 residues.

This clonotype was seen at least ten times. This rearrangement joins TRBV25-1 to TRBJ1-5, with TRBD1 matching over 8 bases. Germline V gives CDR1 MGHDK, CDR2 SYGVNS. The CDR3 length is 13 residues. V was pared by 6 bases and J by 9 bases, with 7 bases of the junction left unmatched. The CDR3 DNA reads as TGTGCCAGCAGCAACACAGGGGGATGGCCCCAGCATTTT. Its translation: CASSNTGGWPQHF.

This chain uses TRBV19 with TRBJ1-2, with D possibly matching TRBD1 (5 bases). V was pared by 3 bases and J by 6 bases, with 14 bases between. Germline V gene data show CDR1 as LNHDA and CDR2 as SQIVND (reference sequence). This CDR3 comprises 14 residues. CDR3 sequence (DNA): TGTGCCAGTAGTATGGCCCCAGGGTGGGATGGCTACACCTTC. It codes for CASSMAPGWDGYTF.

There are many counts of this clonotype. This sequence joins TRBV3-1 and TRBJ1-1, with 9 bases matching TRBD1. V shed 8 bases and J 3 bases; nucleotides not matched to a gene: 4. This CDR3 spans 13 amino acids. Germline lookup yields CDR1 LGHDT and CDR2 YNNKEL (reference sequence). Here the CDR3 reads CASLNRGHTEAFF. DNA for the CDR3: TGTGCCAGCCTAAACAGGGGGCACACTGAAGCTTTCTTT.

The table lists this clonotype with many counts. The chain employs TRBV7-9 and TRBJ2-3, with 8 bases lining up with TRBD2. The V gene's germline CDR1 is SEHNR and CDR2 FQNEAQ (reference sequence). The CDR3 loop spans 12 amino acids. V shed 11 bases and J 2 bases; nucleotides not matched to a gene: 3. CDR3 nucleotide sequence: TGTGCCGGAGCGGGGGTCACAGATACGCAGTATTTT. It encodes CAGAGVTDTQYF.

The sample holds a few counts of this clonotype. The chain combines TRBV20-1 with TRBJ1-6; possibly TRBD1 for D (6 bases). CDR1 is DFQATT and CDR2 is SNEGSKA in the germline V gene (reference sequence). The CDR3 is 14 amino acids. Trimming shortened V by 5 bases and J by 8 bases, and 16 bases separated the two germline ends. The CDR3 here is CSARLHREDSPLHF. In DNA form, the CDR3 reads TGCAGTGCTCGCTTACACAGGGAGGATTCACCCCTCCACTTT.

At least ten counts were recorded for this clonotype. This chain uses TRBV5-6 with TRBJ1-5, with unresolved D. The CDR3 contains 10 residues. The germline V and J ends were trimmed by 4 bases and 9 bases, with 5 bases remaining between them. Per germline, CDR1 SGHDT and CDR2 YYEEEE. The CDR3 region has the DNA TGTGCCAGCAGCCCGGCGCCCCAGCATTTT. It translates to CASSPAPQHF.

The chain uses TRBV19 and TRBJ2-7, with D perhaps given as TRBD1 or TRBD2 (6 bases each). The length of the CDR3 is 15 residues. Germline V gene data show CDR1 as LNHDA and CDR2 as SQIVND (reference sequence). The V gene lost 3 bases and the J gene lost 0 bases, with 12 bases spanning the gap. The CDR3 spells CASSMGGSSSYEQYF. The CDR3 DNA reads TGTGCCAGTAGTATGGGGGGCAGTAGCTCCTACGAGCAGTACTTC.

This clonotype was picked up many times. The J gene is TRBJ1-1, the V gene TRBV7-9; D uncertain. The germline V and J ends were trimmed by 3 bases and 3 bases, with 11 bases remaining between them. The CDR3 covers 14 residues. Germline CDR1 is SEHNR and CDR2 is FQNEAQ (reference sequence). CDR3 sequence: CASSFLERDTEAFF. CDR3 nucleotide sequence: TGTGCCAGCAGCTTCCTCGAGCGCGACACTGAAGCTTTCTTT.

This chain links TRBV12-3 or TRBV12-4 with TRBJ1-2; possibly TRBD1 for D (5 bases). Trimming removed 1 base from V and 4 bases from J, with 10 bases in between. The CDR3 loop spans 14 amino acids. The CDR3, as DNA: TGTGCCAGCAGTTTAGAAGCGGGGCGCTATGGCTACACCTTC. Amino acid sequence: CASSLEAGRYGYTF.

As regards this clonotype: A much larger clone lies a single base off, so this may be a read error. The gene calls are TRBV5-4 and TRBJ1-2, with unresolved D. Per the germline V gene, CDR1 is SGHNT and CDR2 is YYREEE (reference sequence). The CDR3 sequence is 13 residues long. The CDR3 DNA is TGTGCCAGCAGCCCCGTGGGTGGCTATGGCTGCACCTTC. Translated: CASSPVGGYGCTF.

V is TRBV5-1 and J is TRBJ2-7; no clear D. This CDR3 is 13 amino acids long. From germline, CDR1 is SGHRS and CDR2 YFSETQ. V gave up 4 bases and J gave up 3 bases, with 11 bases separating them. The DNA of the CDR3 is TGCGCCAGCAGCCTGAGTGGGGACTACGAGCAGTACTTC. This encodes CASSLSGDYEQYF. Drawing the rest from reference TRBV5-1 and TRBJ2-7, the complete variable domain is KAGVTQTPRYLIKTRGQQVTLSCSPISGHRSVSWYQQTPGQGLQFLFEYFSETQRNKGNFPGRFSGRQFSNSRSEMNVSTLELGDSALYLCASSLSGDYEQYFGPGTRLTVT.

The V call is TRBV6-2 or TRBV6-3, the J call TRBJ1-5, with 12 bases aligning to TRBD1. Per germline, CDR1 MNHEY and CDR2 SVGEGT. The CDR3 is made up of 16 amino acids. Unmatched junction bases numbered 5, after V lost 8 bases and J lost 0 bases. The DNA of the CDR3 is TGTGCCAGCGGGACAGGGGGCTTTATTAGCAATCAGCCCCAGCATTTT. It translates to CASGTGGFISNQPQHF.

This clonotype was seen repeatedly, ten times or more. The genes are TRBV5-1 and TRBJ1-2; D is unresolved. Germline V gene lookup returns CDR1 SGHRS and CDR2 YFSETQ. The ends were cut back, 0 bases at V and 2 bases at J, with 8 bases in the middle. The CDR3 extends over 14 amino acids. The CDR3 bases are TGCGCCAGCAGCTTGGTGGCAACCAACTATGGCTACACCTTC. It encodes CASSLVATNYGYTF.

Many counts were recorded for this clonotype. V is TRBV6-5 and J is TRBJ1-2; TRBD1 matches at 8 bases. CDR1 MNHEY and CDR2 SVGAGI come from the germline V gene. The CDR3 contains 16 residues. The V segment lost 0 bases and the J segment 7 bases; nucleotides outside the gene matches: 10. The CDR3 loop is CASSYSKAWQGAGYTF. CDR3 DNA sequence: TGTGCCAGCAGTTACTCGAAAGCGTGGCAGGGGGCTGGCTACACCTTC.

This clonotype was detected many times. The rearrangement links TRBV10-3 to TRBJ1-5; TRBD1 matches at 7 bases. This CDR3 has 13 amino acids. Germline loops: CDR1 ENHRY, CDR2 SYGVKD. The V and J ends lost 8 bases and 3 bases, in that order; junction bases with no gene match: 4. CDR3 DNA: TGTGCCATCGGGCAGGGGGTCAATCAGCCCCAGCATTTT. It is translated as CAIGQGVNQPQHF.

This clonotype was seen many times. DNA of the CDR3: TGTGCCAGCGGTCTGTACCTGAACACTGAAGCTTTCTTT. This codes for CASGLYLNTEAFF. The rearrangement joins TRBV6-5 to TRBJ1-1; D is undetermined. This CDR3 comprises 13 residues. Trimming removed 8 bases at V and 0 bases at J, with 10 bases between. The V gene's germline CDR1 is MNHEY and CDR2 SVGAGI.

The chain uses TRBV12-3 or TRBV12-4 and TRBJ1-2, with no clear D. The germline V and J ends were trimmed by 2 bases and 5 bases, with 6 bases remaining between them. The CDR3 covers 12 residues. This CDR3 reads CASSLTAYGYTF. CDR3 nucleotide sequence: TGTGCCAGCAGTTTAACGGCATATGGCTACACCTTC.

The rearrangement uses TRBV25-1 and TRBJ1-2, with a weak D call TRBD1 (6 bases). The germline CDR1 and CDR2 sequences are MGHDK and SYGVNS. This CDR3 has 14 amino acids. V lost 5 bases, J lost 6 bases, and 16 bases lay in between. DNA for the CDR3: TGTGCCAGCAGTCCACCCGGACAGTTGAATGGCTACACCTTC. This sequence encodes CASSPPGQLNGYTF.

This clonotype was recorded at least ten times. The J gene is TRBJ1-4, the V gene TRBV20-1; 8 bases are a match to TRBD1. V shed 3 bases, J shed 8 bases, and the junction held 5 bases outside the gene matches. Per the germline V gene, CDR1 is DFQATT and CDR2 is SNEGSKA (reference sequence). This CDR3 contains 13 residues. CDR3 sequence reads: CSASQGAIEKLFF. CDR3 coding DNA: TGCAGTGCTAGCCAGGGGGCGATAGAAAAACTGTTTTTT.